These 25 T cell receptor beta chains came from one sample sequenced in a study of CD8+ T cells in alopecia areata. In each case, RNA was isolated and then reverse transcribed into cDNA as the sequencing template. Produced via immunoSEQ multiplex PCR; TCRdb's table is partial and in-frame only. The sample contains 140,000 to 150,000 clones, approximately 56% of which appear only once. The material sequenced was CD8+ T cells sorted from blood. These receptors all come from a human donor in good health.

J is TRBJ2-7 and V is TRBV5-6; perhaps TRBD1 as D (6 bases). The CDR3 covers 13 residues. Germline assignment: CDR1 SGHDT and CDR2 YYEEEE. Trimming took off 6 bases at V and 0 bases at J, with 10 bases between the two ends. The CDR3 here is CASKGTPSYEQYF. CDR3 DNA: TGTGCCAGCAAGGGGACACCCTCCTACGAGCAGTACTTC. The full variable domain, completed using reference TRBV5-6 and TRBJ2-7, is DAGVTQSPTHLIKTRGQQVTLRCSPKSGHDTVSWYQQALGQGPQFIFQYYEEEERQRGNFPDRFSGHQFPNYSSELNVNALLLGDSALYLCASKGTPSYEQYFGPGTRLTVT.

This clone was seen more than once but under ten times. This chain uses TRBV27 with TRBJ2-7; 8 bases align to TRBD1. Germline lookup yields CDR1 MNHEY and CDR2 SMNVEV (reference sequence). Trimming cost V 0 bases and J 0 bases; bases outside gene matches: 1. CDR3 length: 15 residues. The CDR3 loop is CASSLSGTGSYEQYF. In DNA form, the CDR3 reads TGTGCCAGCAGTTTATCGGGGACAGGCTCCTACGAGCAGTACTTC.

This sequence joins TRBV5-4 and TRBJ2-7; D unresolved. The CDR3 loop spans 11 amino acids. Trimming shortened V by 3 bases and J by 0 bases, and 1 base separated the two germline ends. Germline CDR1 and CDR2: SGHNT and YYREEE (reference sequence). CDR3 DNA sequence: TGTGCCAGCAGCTCCTCCTACGAGCAGTACTTC. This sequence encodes CASSSSYEQYF.

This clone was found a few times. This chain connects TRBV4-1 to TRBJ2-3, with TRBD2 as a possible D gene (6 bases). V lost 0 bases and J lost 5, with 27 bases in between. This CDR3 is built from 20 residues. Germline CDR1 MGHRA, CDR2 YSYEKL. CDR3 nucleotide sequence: TGCGCCAGCAGCCAAGATCAGGCGGGACGGACCCCCGGGAGTGGAGATACGCAGTATTTT. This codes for CASSQDQAGRTPGSGDTQYF.

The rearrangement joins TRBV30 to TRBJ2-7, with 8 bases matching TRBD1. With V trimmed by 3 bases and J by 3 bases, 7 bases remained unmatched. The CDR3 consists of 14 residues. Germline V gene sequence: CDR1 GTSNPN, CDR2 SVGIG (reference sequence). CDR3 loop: CAWRPPGQVYEQYF. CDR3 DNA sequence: TGTGCCTGGAGACCTCCGGGACAGGTCTACGAGCAGTACTTC. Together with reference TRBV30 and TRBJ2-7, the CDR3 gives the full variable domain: SQTIHQWPATLVQPVGSPLSLECTVEGTSNPNLYWYRQAAGRGLQLLFYSVGIGQISSEVPQNLSASRPQDRQFILSSKKLLLSDSGFYLCAWRPPGQVYEQYFGPGTRLTVT.

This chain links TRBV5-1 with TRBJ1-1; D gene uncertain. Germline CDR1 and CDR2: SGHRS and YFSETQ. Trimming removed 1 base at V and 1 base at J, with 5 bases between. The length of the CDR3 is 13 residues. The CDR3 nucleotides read TGCGCCAGCAGCTTGAGCCCGAACACTGAAGCTTTCTTT. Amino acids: CASSLSPNTEAFF.

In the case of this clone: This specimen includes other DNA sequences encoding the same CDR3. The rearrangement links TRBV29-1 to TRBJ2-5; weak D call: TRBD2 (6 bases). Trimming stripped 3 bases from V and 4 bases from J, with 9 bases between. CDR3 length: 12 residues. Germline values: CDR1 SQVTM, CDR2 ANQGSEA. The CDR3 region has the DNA TGCAGCGTTGACGGGGGAGTAGAGACCCAGTACTTC. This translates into CSVDGGVETQYF.

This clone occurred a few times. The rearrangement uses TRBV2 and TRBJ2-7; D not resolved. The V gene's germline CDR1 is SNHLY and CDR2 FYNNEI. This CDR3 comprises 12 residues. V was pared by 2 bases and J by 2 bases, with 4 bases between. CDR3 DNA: TGTGCCAGCAGTGAACTCGCCTACGAGCAGTACTTC. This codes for CASSELAYEQYF.

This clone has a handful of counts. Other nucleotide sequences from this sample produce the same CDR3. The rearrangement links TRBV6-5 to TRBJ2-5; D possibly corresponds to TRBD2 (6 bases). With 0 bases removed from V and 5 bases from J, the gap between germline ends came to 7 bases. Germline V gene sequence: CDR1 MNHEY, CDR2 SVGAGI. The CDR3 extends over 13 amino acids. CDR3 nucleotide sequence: TGTGCCAGCAGTTACTCGGGGGGTGAGACCCAGTACTTC. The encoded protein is CASSYSGGETQYF.

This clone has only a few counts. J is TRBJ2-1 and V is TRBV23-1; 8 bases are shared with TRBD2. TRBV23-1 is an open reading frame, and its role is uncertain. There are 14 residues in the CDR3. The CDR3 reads CAANLGRAYNEQFF. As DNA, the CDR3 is TGCGCGGCAAATCTCGGGAGGGCCTACAATGAGCAGTTCTTC.

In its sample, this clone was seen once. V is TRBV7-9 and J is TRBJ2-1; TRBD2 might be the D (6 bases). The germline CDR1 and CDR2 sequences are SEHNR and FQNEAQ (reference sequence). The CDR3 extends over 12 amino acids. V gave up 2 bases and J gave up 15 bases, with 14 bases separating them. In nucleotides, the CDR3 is TGTGCCAGCAGCTTATCAAGGCCGGAGGGGTTCTTC. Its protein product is CASSLSRPEGFF.

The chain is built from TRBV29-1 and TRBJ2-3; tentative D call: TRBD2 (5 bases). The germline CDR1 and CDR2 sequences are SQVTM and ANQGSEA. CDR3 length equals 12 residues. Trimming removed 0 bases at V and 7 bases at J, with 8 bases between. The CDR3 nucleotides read TGCAGCGTTGAAGAAGCGGCCTATACGCAGTATTTT. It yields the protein CSVEEAAYTQYF.

The CDR3 protein is CASSQGPGQPQHF. Here the CDR3 DNA reads TGCGCCAGCAGCCAAGGGCCGGGTCAGCCCCAGCATTTT. The chain employs TRBV4-1 and TRBJ1-5, with unresolved D. Looked up from germline, CDR1 is MGHRA and CDR2 is YSYEKL. V was clipped by 1 base and J by 6 bases, with 7 bases between them. The CDR3 contains 13 residues.

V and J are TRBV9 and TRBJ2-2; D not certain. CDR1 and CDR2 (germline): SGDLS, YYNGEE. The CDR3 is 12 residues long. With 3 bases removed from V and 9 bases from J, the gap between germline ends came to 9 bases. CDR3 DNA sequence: TGTGCCAGCAGCGCCCTCGGAAGGGAGCTGTTTTTT. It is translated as CASSALGRELFF.

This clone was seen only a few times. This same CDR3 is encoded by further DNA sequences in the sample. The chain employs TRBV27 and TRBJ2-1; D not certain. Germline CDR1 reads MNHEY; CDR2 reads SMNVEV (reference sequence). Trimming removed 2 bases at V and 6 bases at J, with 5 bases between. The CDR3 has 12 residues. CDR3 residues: CASSLQGNEQFF. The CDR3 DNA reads TGTGCCAGCAGTTTACAAGGCAATGAGCAGTTCTTC.

The CDR3 reads CSVDNGDEQFF. The CDR3 coding sequence is TGCAGTGTAGACAATGGAGATGAGCAGTTCTTC. This sequence joins TRBV20-1 and TRBJ2-1; D call uncertain. This CDR3 region has 11 residues. Germline V gives CDR1 DFQATT, CDR2 SNEGSKA (reference sequence). Trimming left V 7 bases short and J 8 bases short, with 12 bases between.

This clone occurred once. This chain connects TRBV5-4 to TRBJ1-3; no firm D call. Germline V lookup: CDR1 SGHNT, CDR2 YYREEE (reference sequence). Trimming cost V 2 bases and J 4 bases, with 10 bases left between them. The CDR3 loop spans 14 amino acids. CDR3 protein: CASSLSGTGNTIYF. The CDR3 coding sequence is TGTGCCAGCAGCTTATCCGGTACCGGAAACACCATATATTTT.

CDR3 sequence (DNA): TGTGCCAGCAGCCAATCCGGGACACCCGGAGGGCCCCAGCATTTT. Translating it yields CASSQSGTPGGPQHF. The chain is built from TRBV14 and TRBJ1-5; D is perhaps TRBD1 (6 bases). The V gene's germline CDR1 is SGHDN and CDR2 FVKESK. The CDR3 runs to 15 residues. Trimming removed 2 bases from V and 9 bases from J, with 17 bases in between.

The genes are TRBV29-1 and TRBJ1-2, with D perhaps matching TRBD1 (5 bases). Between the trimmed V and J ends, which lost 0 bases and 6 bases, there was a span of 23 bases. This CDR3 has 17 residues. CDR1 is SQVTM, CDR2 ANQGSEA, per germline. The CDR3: CSVEENGGRPVWDGYTF. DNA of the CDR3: TGCAGCGTTGAAGAAAATGGGGGACGTCCGGTCTGGGATGGCTACACCTTC.

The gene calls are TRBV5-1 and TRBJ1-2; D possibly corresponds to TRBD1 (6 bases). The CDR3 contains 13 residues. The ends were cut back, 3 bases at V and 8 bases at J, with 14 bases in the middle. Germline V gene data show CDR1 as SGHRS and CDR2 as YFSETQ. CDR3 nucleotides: TGCGCCAGCAGCTCAACAGGGAGCGGCGGCTACACCTTC. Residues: CASSSTGSGGYTF.

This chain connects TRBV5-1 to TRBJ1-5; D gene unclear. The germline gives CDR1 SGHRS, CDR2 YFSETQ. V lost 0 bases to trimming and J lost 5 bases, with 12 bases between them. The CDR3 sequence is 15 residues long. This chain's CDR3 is CASSLVSGLDQPQHF. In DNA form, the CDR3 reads TGCGCCAGCAGCTTGGTATCGGGCTTGGATCAGCCCCAGCATTTT.

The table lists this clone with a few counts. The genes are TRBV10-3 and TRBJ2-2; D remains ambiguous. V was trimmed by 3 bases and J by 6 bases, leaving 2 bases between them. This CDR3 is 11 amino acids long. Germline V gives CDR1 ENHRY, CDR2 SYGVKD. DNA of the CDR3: TGTGCCATCAGTGACCCCGGGGAGCTGTTTTTT. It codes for CAISDPGELFF.

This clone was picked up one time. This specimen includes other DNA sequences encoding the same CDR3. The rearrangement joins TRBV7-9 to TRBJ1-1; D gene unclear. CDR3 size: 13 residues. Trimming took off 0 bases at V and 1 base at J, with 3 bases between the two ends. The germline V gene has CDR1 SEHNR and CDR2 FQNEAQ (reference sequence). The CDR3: CASSLAGNTEAFF. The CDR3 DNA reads TGTGCCAGCAGCTTAGCCGGGAACACTGAAGCTTTCTTT. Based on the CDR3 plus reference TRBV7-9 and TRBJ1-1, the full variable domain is DTGVSQNPRHKITKRGQNVTFRCDPISEHNRLYWYRQTLGQGPEFLTYFQNEAQLEKSRLLSDRFSAERPKGSFSTLEIQRTEQGDSAMYLCASSLAGNTEAFFGQGTRLTVV.

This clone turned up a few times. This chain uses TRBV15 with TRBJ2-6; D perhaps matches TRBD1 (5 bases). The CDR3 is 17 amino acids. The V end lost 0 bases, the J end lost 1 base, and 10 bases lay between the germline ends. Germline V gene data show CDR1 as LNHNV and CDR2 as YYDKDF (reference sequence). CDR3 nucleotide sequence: TGTGCCACCAGCAGAGATCATGCAGGGTCTGGGGCCAACGTCCTGACTTTC. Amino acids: CATSRDHAGSGANVLTF.

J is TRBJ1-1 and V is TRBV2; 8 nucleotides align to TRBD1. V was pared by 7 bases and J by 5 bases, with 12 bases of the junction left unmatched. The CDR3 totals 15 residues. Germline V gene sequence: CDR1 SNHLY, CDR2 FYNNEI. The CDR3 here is CASNGPDDRGTEAFF. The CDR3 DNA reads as TGTGCCAGCAACGGACCCGACGACAGGGGAACTGAAGCTTTCTTT.